The 10 T cell receptor beta chains presented below share a single source sample, sequenced in a study of blood T cell repertoires in COVID-19. Data came from immunoSEQ multiplex PCR; TCRdb stores just in-frame clones and leaves some out. The sample has roughly 350,000 clones, roughly 90% seen once; the top ten hold roughly 20%. Sequencing input: PBMCs or T cells enriched from blood (not recorded which). The receptors derive from a woman in her twenties or thirties who had recovered from COVID-19.

The rearrangement uses TRBV15 and TRBJ2-3, with 9 bases fitting TRBD2. The CDR3 consists of 13 residues. In germline, CDR1 is LNHNV, CDR2 YYDKDF (reference sequence). The V segment lost 0 bases and the J segment 10 bases; nucleotides outside the gene matches: 2. CDR3 amino acids: CATSRDLAGSQYF. CDR3 DNA sequence: TGTGCCACCAGCAGAGACCTAGCGGGGTCGCAGTATTTT.

The chain links TRBV28 to TRBJ1-5; TRBD1 matches at 10 bases. CDR1 and CDR2 from the germline V gene are MDHEN and SYDVKM. Trimming removed 2 bases from V and 7 bases from J; junction bases left unmatched: 8. The CDR3 extends over 16 amino acids. The chain's CDR3 is CASSLRGQGFQQPQHF. As DNA, the CDR3 is TGTGCCAGCAGTTTAAGGGGACAGGGGTTTCAGCAGCCCCAGCATTTT.

CDR3 protein: CASSLRSGGDREQFF. DNA for the CDR3: TGCGCCAGCAGCTTGAGGAGCGGGGGTGACCGAGAGCAGTTCTTC. V and J are TRBV5-1 and TRBJ2-1; 8 bases are a match to TRBD2. The CDR3 is 15 amino acids. Germline assignment: CDR1 SGHRS and CDR2 YFSETQ. Trimming took 1 base from V and 10 from J; bases not matched to a gene: 10.

The V and J genes are TRBV28 and TRBJ1-5; D not resolved. Germline CDR1 reads MDHEN; CDR2 reads SYDVKM. The CDR3 contains 16 residues. V gave up 3 bases and J gave up 0 bases, with 12 bases separating them. Written as DNA, the CDR3 is TGTGCCAGCAGTTTGTTAAGAGGTATTAGCAATCAGCCCCAGCATTTT. Its protein product is CASSLLRGISNQPQHF.

The gene calls are TRBV27 and TRBJ1-5; maybe TRBD1 (5 bases). The CDR3 runs 14 residues. Trimming stripped 5 bases from V and 1 base from J, with 9 bases between. CDR1 is MNHEY and CDR2 is SMNVEV in the germline V gene (reference sequence). The chain's CDR3 is CASSTGDSNQPQHF. CDR3 bases: TGTGCCAGCAGTACGGGGGACAGCAATCAGCCCCAGCATTTT.

This clone was counted once. The gene calls are TRBV12-3 or TRBV12-4 and TRBJ1-1, with a tentative D call TRBD1 (5 bases). V was clipped by 7 bases and J by 1 base, with 10 bases between them. The CDR3 covers 13 residues. The chain's CDR3 is CASTLTGNTEAFF. CDR3 bases: TGTGCCAGCACCCTCACAGGGAACACTGAAGCTTTCTTT.

This chain uses TRBV9 with TRBJ2-7; D is perhaps TRBD2 (5 bases). The CDR3 is 14 amino acids. Trimming removed 4 bases at V and 2 bases at J, with 13 bases between. Germline V gene data show CDR1 as SGDLS and CDR2 as YYNGEE. CDR3 sequence reads: CASSSSPTTYEQYF. The CDR3 coding sequence is TGTGCCAGCAGCTCTTCCCCGACTACCTACGAGCAGTACTTC.

The V call is TRBV7-9, the J call TRBJ2-5; unclear D gene. Deletions cut 2 bases from V and 4 bases from J, with 5 bases between. The CDR3 runs 12 residues. Germline V gives CDR1 SEHNR, CDR2 FQNEAQ (reference sequence). The CDR3 is CASSLLVETQYF. In nucleotides, the CDR3 is TGTGCCAGCAGCTTATTAGTAGAGACCCAGTACTTC.

CDR3 in DNA: TGTGCCAGCAGCTTAGACCCCCTGGTAGCGGGAGATAAGGATACGCAGTATTTT. This encodes CASSLDPLVAGDKDTQYF. The chain combines TRBV7-2 with TRBJ2-3; TRBD2 matches 9 bases. The germline gives CDR1 SGHTA, CDR2 FQGNSA. J was trimmed by 6 bases and V by 1 base; bases with no gene match: 14. The CDR3 runs 18 residues.

The genes are TRBV6-5 and TRBJ1-1; D perhaps matches TRBD1 (5 bases). The CDR3 consists of 15 residues. Trimming took off 1 base at V and 3 bases at J, with 12 bases between the two ends. CDR1 and CDR2 (germline): MNHEY, SVGAGI. CDR3: CASSYWSGRDTEAFF. The CDR3 DNA is TGTGCCAGCAGTTACTGGTCAGGGAGGGACACTGAAGCTTTCTTT.